This TCR beta chain was recovered during a study of beta chain features in type 1 diabetes. General study findings and limits: Lower insertion and higher deletion counts appeared at VDJ junctions in type 1 diabetes patients. Shorter TCRB CDR3s, moderately but significantly so, were found in Type 1 diabetes patients in all four CD4+ subsets. The question of HLA type influencing TCRB rearrangement was one that remained unresolved here.

Trimming shortened V by 4 bases and J by 5 bases, and 14 bases separated the two germline ends. Germline CDR1 reads GTSNPN; CDR2 reads SVGIG (reference sequence). The CDR3 spans 13 residues. Notes on this clone: Its antigen is still unknown.

The authors reverse transcribed all of the isolated RNA, so sequencing captured expressed TCRB transcripts. Assay: immunoSEQ multiplex PCR; the TCRdb copy retains only in-frame clones and omits some. The table shows about 340,000 clones, with roughly 13% occurring only once. The TCR sequence derives from a woman aged 18-30 years with type 1 diabetes. J is TRBJ1-1 and V is TRBV30; D might be TRBD1 (5 bases). Sequences were obtained from naive CD4+ T cells from blood. The CDR3 DNA is TGTGCCTGGATACGTGTGGGGCGTACTGAAGCTTTCTTT. It codes for CAWIRVGRTEAFF.